The sequence of this T cell receptor beta chain was determined in a study of cytotoxic CD8 clonotypes in ibrutinib-treated CLL. V lost 5 bases, J lost 0 bases, and 14 bases lay in between. Per the germline V gene, CDR1 is SGHTA and CDR2 is FQGNSA. There are 15 residues in the CDR3. Sequencing was performed with immunoSEQ multiplex PCR; in TCRdb, only in-frame clones are kept and a portion is missing. Of around 97,000 clones listed, about 72% were seen once; the top ten hold about 29%. The V call is TRBV7-2, the J call TRBJ2-7, with a weak D call TRBD1 (5 bases). The sample here was PBMCs, taken after 12 months of ibrutinib treatment. This receptor was obtained from a human donor with chronic lymphocytic leukemia. Here the CDR3 DNA reads TGTGCCAGCAGCCTCGACAGAACCTTCTCCTACGAGCAGTACTTC. It specifies CASSLDRTFSYEQYF.